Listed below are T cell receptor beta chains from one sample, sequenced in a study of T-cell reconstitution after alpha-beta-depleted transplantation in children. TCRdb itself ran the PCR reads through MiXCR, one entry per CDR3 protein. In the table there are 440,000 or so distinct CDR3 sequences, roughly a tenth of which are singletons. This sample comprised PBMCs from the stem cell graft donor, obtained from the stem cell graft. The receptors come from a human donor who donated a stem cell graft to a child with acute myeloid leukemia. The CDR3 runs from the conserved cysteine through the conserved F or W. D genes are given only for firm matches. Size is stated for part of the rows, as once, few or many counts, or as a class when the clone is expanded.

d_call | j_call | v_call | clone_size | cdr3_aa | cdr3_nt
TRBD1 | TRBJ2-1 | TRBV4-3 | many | CASSATGGNEQFF | TGCGCCAGCAGTGCAACAGGGGGCAATGAGCAGTTCTTC
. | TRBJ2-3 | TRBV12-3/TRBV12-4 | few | CASTKDGPSTDTQYF | TGTGCTTCGACCAAAGACGGGCCTAGCACAGATACGCAGTATTTT
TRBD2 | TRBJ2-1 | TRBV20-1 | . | CSATSGVDYNEQFF | TGCAGTGCAACAAGCGGGGTAGACTACAATGAGCAGTTCTTC
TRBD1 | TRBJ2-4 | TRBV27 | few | CASSPPGQTKNIQYF | TGTGCCAGCAGCCCTCCGGGACAGACCAAAAACATTCAGTACTTC
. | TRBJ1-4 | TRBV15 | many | CATSGMGRETNEKLFF | TGTGCCACCAGCGGAATGGGTCGGGAAACTAATGAAAAACTGTTTTTT
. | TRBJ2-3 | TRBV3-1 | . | CASSQGDRLGDTQYF | TGTGCCAGCAGCCAAGGAGATAGACTCGGCGATACGCAGTATTTT
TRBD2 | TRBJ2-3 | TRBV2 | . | CASRSGTADTQYF | TGTGCCAGCAGGAGCGGGACCGCAGATACGCAGTATTTT
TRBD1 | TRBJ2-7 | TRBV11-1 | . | CASSFPGQSYEQYF | TGTGCCAGCAGCTTCCCGGGACAGTCCTACGAGCAGTACTTC
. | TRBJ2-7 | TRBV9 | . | CASSPTRQTYEQYF | TGTGCCAGCAGCCCAACCCGACAAACCTACGAGCAGTACTTC
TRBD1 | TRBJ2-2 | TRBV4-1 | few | CASSQDPTGQVNTGELFF | TGCGCCAGCAGCCAAGATCCCACGGGACAGGTGAACACCGGGGAGCTGTTTTTT
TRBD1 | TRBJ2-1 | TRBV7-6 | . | CASSLVGDRVNEQFF | TGTGCCAGCAGCTTAGTTGGGGACAGGGTTAATGAGCAGTTCTTC
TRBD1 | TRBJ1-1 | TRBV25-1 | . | CASSELRGQGAFF | TGTGCCAGCAGTGAATTGAGGGGGCAGGGAGCTTTCTTT
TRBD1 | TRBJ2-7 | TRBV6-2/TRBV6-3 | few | CASSSRDRYSYEQYF | TGTGCCAGCAGCAGCCGGGACAGGTACTCCTACGAGCAGTACTTC
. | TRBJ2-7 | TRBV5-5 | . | CASSWGHEQYF | TGTGCCAGCAGCTGGGGGCACGAGCAGTACTTC
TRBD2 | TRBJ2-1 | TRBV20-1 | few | CSARMPSGSRNEQFF | TGCAGTGCTAGAATGCCTAGCGGGAGTCGGAATGAGCAGTTCTTC
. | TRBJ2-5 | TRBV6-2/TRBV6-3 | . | CASSYGSSQETQYF | TGTGCCAGCAGTTACGGCAGCTCCCAGGAGACCCAGTACTTC
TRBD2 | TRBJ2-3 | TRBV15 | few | CATSARTSRDTQYF | TGTGCCACCAGCGCCCGGACTAGCCGAGATACGCAGTATTTT